This paragraph reports one TCR beta chain. What antigen it recognizes has not been identified. No clone much larger than this one lies a single base away; base qualities are absent. V drops 6 bases and J drops 7 bases, leaving 13 bases in between. Taken from cysteine to phenylalanine, the CDR3 has 12 residues. Only the CDR3 DNA stays, 36 bases, in frame from base 1. From the germline V gene, CDR1 is MNHNS and CDR2 is SASEGT. TCR CDR3 regions were amplified from genomic DNA by multiplex PCR using the deep immunoSEQ assay. Extracted genomic DNA from each cell subset was spread evenly across all wells of several immunoSEQ 96-well plates, with each plate serving as a replicate. For sorted subsets, approximately 0.2 ug of genomic DNA, equivalent to some 30,000 T cell genomes, went into each replicate PCR. The purified libraries were quantified using a Qubit 3.0 fluorometer, sized with a Bioanalyzer 2100, and then quantified again using the KAPA Library Quantification kit. Each immunoSEQ 96-well plate was sequenced on its own single-read 150-cycle Illumina NextSeq 550 flow cell. Under the source paper's analysis protocol: Because the immunoSEQ output included only junctional sequences and no quality scores, the filtering could not be the same as the filtering used for full-length reads. To assign V/J genes and CDR3, sequences were annotated using PyIR, a Python wrapper for IgBLAST v1.9, with IMGT germline references. Any read was removed if the V/J assignment was weak (E-value above 1e-6), the CDR3 was missing, or the read contained stop codons, out-of-frame junctions, or ambiguous translated residues. V3J clonotypes were defined as sequences sharing an identical inferred V gene, J gene, and CDR3 amino acid sequence. Percentage overlap between repertoires was computed as shared unique clonotypes divided by the size of the smaller repertoire. Three approaches were used to assess repertoire richness: RTK rarefaction, the Chao1 estimator, and Recon v2.1 estimates of unobserved clonotypes. OLGA was used to compute generation probabilities for all TCRbeta clonotypes that the gDNA method yielded from a handful of donors. Entries here come from immuneACCESS through TCRdb and include only in-frame sequences with V and J called. Some clones fail to appear in such tables; in the studies checked, an unresolved V gene covers under half of the shortfall, and the cause of the remainder is unknown. D and trimming come from the DNA, and the V and J calls and clone size come from that table. Within this sample are about 2.1 million clones, with roughly 93% of them counted one time only. The ten most abundant clones make up more than 1.5% of the sample.

This specimen comes from a study of shared clonotypes between healthy human individuals (dated by TCRdb to about 2020). Describing the broader study: The cohort comprised a couple of women and a few men aged 18 to 49 years. Libraries were prepared and TCR repertoires were sequenced by different laboratories using diverse techniques, in order to increase sequencing depth and limit assay-specific biases. To estimate repertoire size and how much clonotypes are shared between individuals, the study performed deep sequencing of blood TCR repertoires from a few healthy adults. For each donor, CD4 naive and CD4 memory were each run on three plates, CD8 naive on two plates, and CD8 memory on one plate. Each donor's leukapheresis produced roughly between roughly 0.94 and 9.5 billion PBMCs.

Study-wide findings and limitations: Clonotypes shared by all four sorted-subset donors showed higher generation probabilities than non-shared clonotypes. The genetic and exposure-history diversity represented was limited by the small number of donors. Based on pairwise subsampling, the degree of clonotype sharing among donors was expected to be affected by sequencing depth. Rarefaction of sorted-subset datasets indicated incomplete sequencing despite the large sequencing depth. Around 5% of naive CD4, more than 3% of naive CD8, 2% to 2.5% of memory CD4, and 0.4% of memory CD8 clonotypes were shared across a few donors. Sampling was restricted to blood, and TCR repertoires in tissues likely differ from the TCR repertoires found in blood. Naive subsets generally had larger estimated clonotype richness than memory subsets did.

For the CD8 naive samples, CD45RO-negative cells were positively selected for CCR7, yielding a CD45RA+CCR7+ population from which TemRA cells were excluded. Healthy HIV-negative adults with no recently reported acute infections or vaccinations were included as donors. Every donor was a Caucasian adult living in Nashville, Tennessee, USA. Blood was collected by leukapheresis, and PBMCs were isolated by Ficoll-Histopaque density gradient centrifugation and then cryopreserved in liquid nitrogen vapor phase. Analytical flow cytometry was used to check the purity and quantity of every magnetically sorted T cell population. Genomic DNA was isolated from every sorted fraction and measured by UV absorbance on a Nanodrop 2000c.

The chain links TRBV6-1 with TRBJ2-7, with the D gene call left open. The TCR comes from a man between 18 and 29 years old in good health. Some clones in this sample may be carry-over from other donors' samples. Source material: naive CD8+ T cells from PBMCs. The meaning of the sample's cell subset or site label: CD45RA+CCR7+. The CDR3 corresponds to CASSDVSAEQYF. The sequenced DNA is TGTGCCAGCAGCGACGTGTCAGCGGAGCAGTACTTC.